The 5 T cell receptor beta chains in this list originate from one sample, sequenced in a study of blood T cell repertoires in COVID-19. Assay: immunoSEQ multiplex PCR; the TCRdb copy retains only in-frame clones and omits some. The table has about 140,000 clones, roughly 84% seen once; the top ten hold 4%. Material for sequencing was peripheral blood. These receptors came from a woman aged 55-70 years with acute or convalescent COVID-19.

This rearrangement joins TRBV11-3 to TRBJ1-1, with D maybe TRBD1 (5 bases). In germline, CDR1 is SGHNT, CDR2 YENEEA. The CDR3 has 14 residues. V gave up 6 bases and J gave up 4 bases, with 15 bases separating them. The CDR3, as DNA: TGTGCCAGCAGTCCGGGGGGAGGGGTCACTGAAGCTTTCTTT. As protein: CASSPGGGVTEAFF.

The chain has TRBV28 and TRBJ1-6, with 7 bases identical to TRBD1. Germline CDR1 and CDR2: MDHEN and SYDVKM. CDR3 length: 15 amino acids. J lost 8 bases, V lost 2 bases, and 6 bases had no gene match. For the CDR3, the DNA is TGTGCCAGCAGTTTAAGCAGGGGGTACTATTCACCCCTCCACTTT. This gives the protein CASSLSRGYYSPLHF.

This clone was seen a single time. The gene calls are TRBV5-1 and TRBJ2-5; 7 positions agree with TRBD2. Germline V gene lookup returns CDR1 SGHRS and CDR2 YFSETQ. This CDR3 spans 14 amino acids. The V gene end was trimmed by 1 base and the J gene end by 5 bases; junction bases not matched to a gene: 5. As DNA, the CDR3 is TGCGCCAGCAGCTTGCCTAGCGGAGGGGAGACCCAGTACTTC. Protein product: CASSLPSGGETQYF.

This chain connects TRBV5-4 to TRBJ2-5, with 10 bases that match TRBD2. The CDR3 length is 16 residues. CDR1 and CDR2 from the germline V gene are SGHNT and YYREEE (reference sequence). Losses at the gene ends were 0 bases for V and 5 bases for J; bases not matched to a gene: 7. The CDR3 bases are TGTGCCAGCAGCTTGGGACTAGCGGGCAGGGGGGAGACCCAGTACTTC. This gives the protein CASSLGLAGRGETQYF.

CDR3 nucleotides: TGTGCCAGCAGTGACGTTCGCCGCGGGTCAAATTCACCCCTCCACTTT. This translates into CASSDVRRGSNSPLHF. V gene TRBV2 combines with J gene TRBJ1-6, with D uncertain. The germline CDR1 and CDR2 sequences are SNHLY and FYNNEI. This CDR3 has 16 amino acids. V gave up 3 bases and J gave up 7 bases, with 16 bases separating them.